Listed below are T cell receptor beta chains from one sample, sequenced in a study of control samples from healthy donors and cancer patients. Assay: immunoSEQ multiplex PCR; the TCRdb copy retains only in-frame clones and omits some. The sample yields roughly 98,000 clones, roughly 86% seen once. The sample consisted of blood. These receptors all come from a woman in her sixties in good health. The CDR3 runs from the conserved cysteine through the conserved F or W. D genes are given only for firm matches.

TRBV4-1	TRBJ2-7	TRBD2	CASSQGTSATYEQYF
TRBV3-1/TRBV3-2	TRBJ2-7	-	CASSQGRIYEQYF
TRBV5-1	TRBJ2-3	TRBD2	CASSLGGSGSIDTQYF
TRBV9	TRBJ2-7	TRBD2	CASSSSGNSYEQYF
TRBV4-1	TRBJ2-1	-	CASSHVLGDEQFF
TRBV29-1	TRBJ2-1	-	CSVEDSTQFF
TRBV5-1	TRBJ2-3	-	CASTPGHTETDTQYF
TRBV6-5	TRBJ1-4	-	CASSYFAGEKLFF
TRBV5-6	TRBJ2-3	TRBD2	CASSTGTIATQYF
TRBV7-2	TRBJ1-2	-	CASSFPPPVTSGYTF
TRBV19	TRBJ1-1	-	CASSIAGATEAFF
TRBV13	TRBJ2-7	TRBD2	CASSPRGGGLYEQYF
TRBV6-6	TRBJ1-2	-	CASWGTNGYTF
TRBV7-2	TRBJ2-3	TRBD2	CASSFQAGESDTQYF
TRBV6-5	TRBJ2-3	-	CASSYSGDGPDTQYF
TRBV29-1	TRBJ1-4	-	CSVETQGNEKLFF
TRBV10-3	TRBJ2-3	TRBD2	CAISGTSGGSTDTQYF
TRBV15	TRBJ2-1	-	CATSRYDRAEALREQFF
TRBV12-5	TRBJ2-5	-	CASAGGQGQETQYF
TRBV29-1	TRBJ2-7	-	CSVEVEAFSYEQYF
TRBV9	TRBJ2-3	TRBD2	CASSPGTSGGADTQYF
TRBV6-4	TRBJ2-2	TRBD2	CASSTSGSFAGELFF
TRBV18	TRBJ2-7	-	CASSPRGGEQYF
TRBV10-2	TRBJ2-1	-	CASSESGRGEQFF
TRBV3-1/TRBV3-2	TRBJ2-1	TRBD2	CASSQEPPSGASFF
TRBV9	TRBJ2-3	-	CASSERSTDTQYF
TRBV5-4	TRBJ2-1	-	CASSPGSTLNEQFF
TRBV12-5	TRBJ1-5	-	CASARDPKDPQHF
TRBV19	TRBJ2-5	TRBD1	CASSTQSRGRETQYF
TRBV7-9	TRBJ2-5	-	CASSLDGGETQYF
TRBV19	TRBJ2-2	TRBD2	CASSIGGSYTGELFF
TRBV14	TRBJ1-5	-	CASSSYSNQPQHF
TRBV28	TRBJ1-5	-	CASTLGGISNQPQHF
TRBV19	TRBJ1-5	TRBD1	CATQGVGNQPQHF
TRBV7-2	TRBJ2-4	-	CASSSRWEGENIQYF
TRBV12-3/TRBV12-4	TRBJ1-2	-	CASTRDGFYGYTF
TRBV10-3	TRBJ2-7	TRBD1	CAISRQGNLYEQYF
TRBV15	TRBJ1-1	TRBD1	CATSREATGLLNTEAFF
TRBV12-3/TRBV12-4	TRBJ1-1	-	CASKRQMNTEAFF
TRBV7-7	TRBJ2-5	-	CASSLVADRGTQYF
TRBV14	TRBJ2-1	TRBD2	CASSQGSGGGYNEQFF
TRBV12-3/TRBV12-4	TRBJ2-7	TRBD1	CASSSRQGAEQYF